Sequencing of this T cell receptor beta chain was carried out in a study of cytomegalovirus exposure and HLA in healthy donors. Overall study results and limits: Segments of the TCR beta V type were, in most cases, productive about 87% or about 30% of the time in an earlier analysis.

V dropped 0 bases and J dropped 0 bases, with 12 bases sitting between them. Germline V gene lookup returns CDR1 LGHNA and CDR2 YSLEER. This CDR3 spans 17 amino acids. PCR amplification relied on 60 Vbeta primers (plus 13 Jbeta primers). The method was immunoSEQ multiplex PCR; TCRdb's version includes in-frame clones alone and lacks a portion of them. The table lists 140,000 to 150,000 clones, approximately 80% of them singletons, with 2% to 3% in the top ten. For this clone: As yet, its antigen is unknown.

V and J are TRBV4-3 and TRBJ2-1; tentative D call: TRBD1 (5 bases). This TCR was sampled from a young woman in good health and CMV-seropositive. The sequencing sample was made of PBMCs. CDR3 sequence: CASSQDLSQASYNEQFF. In nucleotides, the CDR3 is TGCGCCAGCAGCCAAGATCTTTCACAGGCCTCCTACAATGAGCAGTTCTTC.